This T cell receptor beta chain appears in the sequencing data of a study of response to subunit inactivated influenza vaccine. Whole-study findings and limits: T cells newly recruited by each seasonal influenza vaccination are few, the authors suggested.

MiXCR was run by TCRdb on the RT-PCR reads, yielding one entry per CDR3 protein. The repertoire includes around 470,000 distinct CDR3 sequences, 6.5% to 8% of them detected once, and around 13% sits in the top ten. Notes on this clonotype: Its cognate antigen is unknown.

The sample consisted of PBMCs from blood, taken about 23 months after vaccination. The TCR comes from a man aged 50 to 69 who received an inactivated influenza vaccine.

The CDR3 coding sequence is TGTGCCAGCAGCTTATTCGTAGGGAGCACTGAAGCTTTCTTT. This gives the protein CASSLFVGSTEAFF. The chain employs TRBV7-2 and TRBJ1-1; the D is unclear. The length of the CDR3 is 14 residues. Trimming took off 2 bases at V and 4 bases at J, with 11 bases between the two ends. CDR1 is SGHTA and CDR2 is FQGNSA in the germline V gene. Using reference TRBV7-2 and TRBJ1-1 for the parts outside the CDR3, the full variable domain is GAGVSQSPSNKVTEKGKDVELRCDPISGHTALYWYRQSLGQGLEFLIYFQGNSAPDKSGLPSDRFSAERTGGSVSTLTIQRTQQEDSAVYLCASSLFVGSTEAFFGQGTRLTVV.